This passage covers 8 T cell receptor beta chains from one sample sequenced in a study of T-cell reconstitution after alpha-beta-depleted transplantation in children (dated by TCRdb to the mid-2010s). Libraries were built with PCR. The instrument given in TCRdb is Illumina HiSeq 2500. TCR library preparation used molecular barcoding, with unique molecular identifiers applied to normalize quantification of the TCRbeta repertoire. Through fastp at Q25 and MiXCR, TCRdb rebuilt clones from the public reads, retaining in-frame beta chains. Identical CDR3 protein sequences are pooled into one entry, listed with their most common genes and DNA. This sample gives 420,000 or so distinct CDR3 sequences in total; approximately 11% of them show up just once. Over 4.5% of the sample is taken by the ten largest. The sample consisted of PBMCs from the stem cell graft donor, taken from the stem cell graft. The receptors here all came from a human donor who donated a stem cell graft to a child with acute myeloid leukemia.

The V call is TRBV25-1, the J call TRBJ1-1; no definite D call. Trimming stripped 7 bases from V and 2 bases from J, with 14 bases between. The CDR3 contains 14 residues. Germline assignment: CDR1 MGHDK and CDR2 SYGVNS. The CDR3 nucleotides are TGTGCCAGCACTGACGTCAGAGAAAACACTGAAGCTTTCTTT. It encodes CASTDVRENTEAFF. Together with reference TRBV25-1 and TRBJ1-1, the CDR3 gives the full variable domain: EADIYQTPRYLVIGTGKKITLECSQTMGHDKMYWYQQDPGMELHLIHYSYGVNSTEKGDLSSESTVSRIRTEHFPLTLESARPSHTSQYLCASTDVRENTEAFFGQGTRLTVV.

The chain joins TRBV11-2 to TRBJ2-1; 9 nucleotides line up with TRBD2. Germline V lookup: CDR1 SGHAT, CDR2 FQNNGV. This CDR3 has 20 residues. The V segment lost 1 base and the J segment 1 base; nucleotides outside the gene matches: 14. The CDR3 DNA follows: TGTGCCAGCAGCTTAGTGGGTGGTGGACTAGCGAAAATGTCCTACAATGAGCAGTTCTTC. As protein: CASSLVGGGLAKMSYNEQFF.

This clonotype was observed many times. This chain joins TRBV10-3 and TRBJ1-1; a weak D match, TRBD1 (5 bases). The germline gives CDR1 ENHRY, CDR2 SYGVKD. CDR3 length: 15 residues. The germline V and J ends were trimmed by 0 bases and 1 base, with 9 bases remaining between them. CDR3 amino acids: CAISESMRGNTEAFF. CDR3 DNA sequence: TGTGCCATCAGTGAGTCGATGAGGGGGAACACTGAAGCTTTCTTT.

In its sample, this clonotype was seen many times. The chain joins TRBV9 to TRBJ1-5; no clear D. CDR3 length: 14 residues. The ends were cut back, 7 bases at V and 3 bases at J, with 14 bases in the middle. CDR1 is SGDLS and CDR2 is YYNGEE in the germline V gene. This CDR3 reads CASGSETFNQPQHF. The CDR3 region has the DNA TGTGCCAGCGGGTCCGAGACATTCAATCAGCCCCAGCATTTT.

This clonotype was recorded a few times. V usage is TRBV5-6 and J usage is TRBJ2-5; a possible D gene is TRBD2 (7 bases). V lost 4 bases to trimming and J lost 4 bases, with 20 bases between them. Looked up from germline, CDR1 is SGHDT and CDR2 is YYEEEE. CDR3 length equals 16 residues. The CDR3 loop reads CASSPTIGGGGETQYF. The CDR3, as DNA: TGTGCCAGCAGCCCGACCATAGGGGGAGGGGGAGAGACCCAGTACTTC.

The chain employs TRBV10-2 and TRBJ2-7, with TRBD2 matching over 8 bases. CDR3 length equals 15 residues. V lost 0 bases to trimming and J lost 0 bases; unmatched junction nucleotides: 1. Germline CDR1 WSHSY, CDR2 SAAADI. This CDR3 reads CASSESTSASYEQYF. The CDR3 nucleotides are TGCGCCAGCAGTGAGTCGACTAGCGCCTCCTACGAGCAGTACTTC.

The CDR3, as DNA: TGTGCCAGCAGTGAAAGGTGGGATAATTCACCCCTCCACTTT. Encoded protein: CASSERWDNSPLHF. The chain couples TRBV6-1 to TRBJ1-6; D gene unclear. There are 14 residues in the CDR3. In germline, CDR1 is MNHNS, CDR2 SASEGT. V lost 2 bases, J lost 5 bases, and 7 bases lay in between.

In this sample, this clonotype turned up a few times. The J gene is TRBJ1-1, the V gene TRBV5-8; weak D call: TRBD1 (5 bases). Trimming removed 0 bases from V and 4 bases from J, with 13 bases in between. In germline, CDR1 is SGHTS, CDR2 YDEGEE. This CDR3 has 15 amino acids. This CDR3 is CASSLGGTVSTEAFF. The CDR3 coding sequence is TGTGCCAGCAGCTTGGGAGGGACGGTTTCCACTGAAGCTTTCTTT.